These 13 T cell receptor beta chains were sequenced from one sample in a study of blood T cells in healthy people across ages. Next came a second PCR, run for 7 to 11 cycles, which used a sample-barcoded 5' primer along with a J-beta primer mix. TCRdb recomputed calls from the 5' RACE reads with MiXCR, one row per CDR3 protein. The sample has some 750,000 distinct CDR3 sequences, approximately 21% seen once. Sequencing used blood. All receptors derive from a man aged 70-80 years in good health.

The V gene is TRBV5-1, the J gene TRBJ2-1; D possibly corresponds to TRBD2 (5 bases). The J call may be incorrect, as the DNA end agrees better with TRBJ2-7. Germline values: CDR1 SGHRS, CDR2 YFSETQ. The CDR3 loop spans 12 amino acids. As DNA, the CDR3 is TGCGCCAGCAGCACCTACGGGGACGAGCAGTACTTC. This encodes CASSTYGDEQYF.

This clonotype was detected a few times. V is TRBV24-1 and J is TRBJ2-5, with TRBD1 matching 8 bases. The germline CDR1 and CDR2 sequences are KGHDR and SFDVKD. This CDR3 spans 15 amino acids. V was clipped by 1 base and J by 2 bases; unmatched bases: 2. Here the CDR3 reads CATSDLGTGQETQYF. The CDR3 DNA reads TGTGCCACCAGTGATTTAGGGACAGGTCAAGAGACCCAGTACTTC.

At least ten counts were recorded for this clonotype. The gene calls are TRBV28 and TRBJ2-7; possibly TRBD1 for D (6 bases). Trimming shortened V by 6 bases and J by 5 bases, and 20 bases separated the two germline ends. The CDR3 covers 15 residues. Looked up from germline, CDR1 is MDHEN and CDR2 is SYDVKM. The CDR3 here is CASRTARDITNEQYF. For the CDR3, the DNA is TGTGCCAGCAGGACCGCCCGGGACATTACCAACGAGCAGTACTTC. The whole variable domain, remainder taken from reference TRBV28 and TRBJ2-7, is DVKVTQSSRYLVKRTGEKVFLECVQDMDHENMFWYRQDPGLGLRLIYFSYDVKMKEKGDIPEGYSVSREKKERFSLILESASTNQTSMYLCASRTARDITNEQYFGPGTRLTVT.

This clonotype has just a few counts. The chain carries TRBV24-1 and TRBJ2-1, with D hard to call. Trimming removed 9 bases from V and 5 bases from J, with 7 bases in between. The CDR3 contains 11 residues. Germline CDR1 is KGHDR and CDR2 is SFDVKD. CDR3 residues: CATERNNEQFF. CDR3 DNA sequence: TGTGCCACCGAAAGAAACAATGAGCAGTTCTTC.

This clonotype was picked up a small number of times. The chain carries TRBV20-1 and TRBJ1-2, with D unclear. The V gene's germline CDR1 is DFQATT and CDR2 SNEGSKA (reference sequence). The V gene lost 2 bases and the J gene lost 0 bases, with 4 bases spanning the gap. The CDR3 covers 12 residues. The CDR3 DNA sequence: TGCAGTGCTAGACGGTCTAACTATGGCTACACCTTC. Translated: CSARRSNYGYTF.

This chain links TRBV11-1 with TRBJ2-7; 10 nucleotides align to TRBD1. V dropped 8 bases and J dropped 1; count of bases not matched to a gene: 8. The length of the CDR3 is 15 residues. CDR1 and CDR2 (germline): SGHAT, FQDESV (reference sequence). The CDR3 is CASAPGTGASYEQYF. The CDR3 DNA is TGTGCCAGCGCACCCGGGACAGGGGCATCCTACGAGCAGTACTTC.

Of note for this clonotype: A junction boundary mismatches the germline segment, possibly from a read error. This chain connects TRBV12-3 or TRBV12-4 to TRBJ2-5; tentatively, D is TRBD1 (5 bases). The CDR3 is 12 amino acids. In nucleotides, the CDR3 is TGTGCCAGCAGGGCAGGGAATTACGAGCAGTGCTTC. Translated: CASRAGNYEQCF.

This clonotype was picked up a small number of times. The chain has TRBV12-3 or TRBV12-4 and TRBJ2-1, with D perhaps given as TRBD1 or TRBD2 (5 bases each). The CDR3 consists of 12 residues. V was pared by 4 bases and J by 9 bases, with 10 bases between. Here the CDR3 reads CASSSLGTEQFF. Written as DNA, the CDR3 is TGTGCCAGCAGTTCCCTCGGGACTGAGCAGTTCTTC.

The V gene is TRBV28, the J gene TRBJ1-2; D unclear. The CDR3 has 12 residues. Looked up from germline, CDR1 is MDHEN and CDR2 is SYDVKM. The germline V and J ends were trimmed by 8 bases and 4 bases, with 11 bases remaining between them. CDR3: CASSDGFYGYTF. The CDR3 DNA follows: TGTGCCAGCTCGGACGGTTTCTATGGCTACACCTTC.

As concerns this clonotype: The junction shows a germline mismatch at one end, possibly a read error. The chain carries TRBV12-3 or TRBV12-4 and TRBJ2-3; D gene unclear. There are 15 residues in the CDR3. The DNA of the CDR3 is TGTGCCGGCAGTTCGGTCTCGGCTAGCACAGATACGCAGTATTTT. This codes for CAGSSVSASTDTQYF.

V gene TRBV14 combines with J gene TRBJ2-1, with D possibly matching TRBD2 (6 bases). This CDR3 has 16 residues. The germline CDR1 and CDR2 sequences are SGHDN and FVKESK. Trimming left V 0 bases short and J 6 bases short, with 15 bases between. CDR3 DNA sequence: TGTGCCAGCAGCCAAGAAACTAGCAGGAGGATCAATGAGCAGTTCTTC. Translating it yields CASSQETSRRINEQFF.

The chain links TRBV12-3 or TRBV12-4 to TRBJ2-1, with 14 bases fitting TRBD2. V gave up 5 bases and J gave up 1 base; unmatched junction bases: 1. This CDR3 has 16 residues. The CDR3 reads CASSRLAGGSYNEQFF. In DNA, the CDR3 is TGTGCCAGCAGTAGACTAGCGGGAGGGTCCTACAATGAGCAGTTCTTC.

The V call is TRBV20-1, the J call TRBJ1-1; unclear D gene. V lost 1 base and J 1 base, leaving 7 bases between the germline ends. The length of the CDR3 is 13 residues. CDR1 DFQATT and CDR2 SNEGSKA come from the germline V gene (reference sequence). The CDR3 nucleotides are TGCAGTGCTAGAGCATCGGGGAACACTGAAGCTTTCTTT. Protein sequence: CSARASGNTEAFF.